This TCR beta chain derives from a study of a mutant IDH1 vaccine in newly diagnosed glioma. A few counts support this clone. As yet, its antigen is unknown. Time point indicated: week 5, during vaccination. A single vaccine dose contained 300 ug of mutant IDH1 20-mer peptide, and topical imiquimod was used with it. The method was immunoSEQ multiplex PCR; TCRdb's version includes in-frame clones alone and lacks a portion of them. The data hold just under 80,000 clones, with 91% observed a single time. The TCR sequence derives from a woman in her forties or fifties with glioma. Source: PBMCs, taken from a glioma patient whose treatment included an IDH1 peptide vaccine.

CDR3 sequence: CASSPGQGAIGELFF. CDR3 in DNA: TGCGCCAGCAGCCCCGGACAGGGGGCGATCGGGGAGCTGTTTTTT. The rearrangement uses TRBV5-1 and TRBJ2-2; the match to TRBD1 covers 11 bases. Trimming took 4 bases from V and 7 from J; bases not matched to a gene: 6. Germline assignment: CDR1 SGHRS and CDR2 YFSETQ. The CDR3 has 15 amino acids.